This is a list of T cell receptor beta chains from one sample in a study of PD-1 blockade in classical Hodgkin lymphoma. Measured with immunoSEQ multiplex PCR; TCRdb has only the in-frame clones, and not every one. Counted here are about 27,000 clones, just under 80% occurring once; the ten biggest clones make up roughly a third. Sequenced here: peripheral blood mononuclear cells (PBMCs), sampled before the second cycle of nivolumab. The receptors shown here come from a human donor with classical Hodgkin lymphoma. Each CDR3 is given with its conserved first and last residue. Fields, in order: D gene, J gene, clone size, V gene, CDR3 DNA, CDR3 protein. D genes are given only for firm matches. Clone size is not always given. Where it is, it says once, few, many or a class for expanded clones.

>NA|TRBJ2-1|medium-sized|TRBV11-3
NA
CASSLKGLSWEQFF
>TRBD1|TRBJ1-4|NA|TRBV30
TGTGCCTGGAGTGACACAGGGGTGGCTGAAAAACTGTTTTTT
CAWSDTGVAEKLFF
>NA|TRBJ2-5|NA|TRBV7-2
TGTGCCAGCAGCTTAAACCAGGGTATGGAGACCCAGTACTTC
CASSLNQGMETQYF
>NA|TRBJ2-7|NA|TRBV6-5
TGTGCCAGCAGTTACGGAGCGGATACCTACGAGCAGTACTTC
CASSYGADTYEQYF
>TRBD1|TRBJ1-2|large|TRBV5-1
TGCGCCAGCAGCTCGACCGAAACAGGGGGTTACGACTATGGCTACACCTTC
CASSSTETGGYDYGYTF
>NA|TRBJ2-3|NA|TRBV6-5
TGTGCCAGCAGTTACGCGCTAGCGGATACGCAGTATTTT
CASSYALADTQYF
>NA|TRBJ1-4|once|TRBV5-1
TGCGCCAGCAGGGGCAGGACTAATGAAAAACTGTTTTTT
CASRGRTNEKLFF
>TRBD1|TRBJ1-5|NA|TRBV7-2
TGTGCCAGCAGCTCGGACAGGTATCAGCCCCAGCATTTT
CASSSDRYQPQHF
>NA|TRBJ2-5|NA|TRBV12-5
TGTGCTAGTGGTCCCGGAATCGGGACGTTCCAAGAGACCCAGTACTTC
CASGPGIGTFQETQYF
>NA|TRBJ1-1|few|TRBV6-6
TGTGCCAGCAGTAAGGATCGTCAGATCATGAACACTGAAGCTTTCTTT
CASSKDRQIMNTEAFF
>TRBD1|TRBJ1-2|NA|TRBV2
TGTGCCAGCAGTTATACAGGGGAGGGCGTATATGGCTACACCTTC
CASSYTGEGVYGYTF
>TRBD2|TRBJ2-5|NA|TRBV7-2
TGTGCCAGCACCAGGACTAGCGGGTACCAAGAGACCCAGTACTTC
CASTRTSGYQETQYF
>TRBD1|TRBJ1-4|NA|TRBV11-2
TGTGCCAGCAGCTGGAGACAGGGGATGGAGAAACTGTTTTTT
CASSWRQGMEKLFF
>NA|TRBJ2-2|NA|TRBV9
TGTGCCAGCAGCGTAGGTGGGGCGAACACCGGGGAGCTGTTTTTT
CASSVGGANTGELFF
>NA|TRBJ2-6|NA|TRBV7-3
TGTGCCAGCAGCTCGAAGTTGGGGGCTGGGGCCAACGTCCTGACTTTC
CASSSKLGAGANVLTF
>TRBD1|TRBJ2-7|NA|TRBV28
TGTGCCAGCAGTTGGCAGGGGGCGGGGGAGCAGTACTTC
CASSWQGAGEQYF
>NA|TRBJ1-2|once|TRBV4-3
TGCGCCAGCAGCCAAGGAACGGGATATGGCTACACCTTC
CASSQGTGYGYTF
>TRBD2|TRBJ2-3|few|TRBV18
TGTGCCAGCTCACCACCGACTAGCGGGGACGGGGATACGCAGTATTTT
CASSPPTSGDGDTQYF
>NA|TRBJ1-1|NA|TRBV10-3
TGTGCCATTATGAGGCAGCTGAACACTGAAGCTTTCTTT
CAIMRQLNTEAFF
>NA|TRBJ1-2|NA|TRBV18
TGTGCCAGCTCACTGTCTGCCGTGGACTATGGCTACACCTTC
CASSLSAVDYGYTF
>NA|TRBJ2-6|NA|TRBV7-3
TGTGCCAGCAGTCAAAGATCGGGGGCTGGGGCCAACGTCCTGACTTTC
CASSQRSGAGANVLTF
>TRBD2|TRBJ2-1|NA|TRBV9
TGTGCCAGCAGCCCCACTAGCGGGGGGGTCTCCTACAATGAGCAGTTCTTC
CASSPTSGGVSYNEQFF
>NA|TRBJ2-3|NA|TRBV2
TGTGCCAGCAGTGCCGGGGGTTGGTCAGATACGCAGTATTTT
CASSAGGWSDTQYF
>NA|TRBJ1-6|NA|TRBV7-9
TGTGCCAGCAGCTCCCCGTCGAATTCACCCCTCCACTTT
CASSSPSNSPLHF
>NA|TRBJ2-7|NA|TRBV25-1
TGTGCCAGCAGGGTCGGGGACGAGCAGTACTTC
CASRVGDEQYF
>TRBD2|TRBJ2-3|NA|TRBV7-2
TGTGCCAGCAGCTTAGTAGGGCGGGGGGGCGGAGATACGCAGTATTTT
CASSLVGRGGGDTQYF
>NA|TRBJ1-1|few|TRBV7-3
TGTGCCAGCAGCTTGGGACACCCCACTGAAGCTTTCTTT
CASSLGHPTEAFF
>NA|TRBJ2-2|NA|TRBV29-1
TGCAGCGTTGTTCGGGCAAGCACCGGGGAGCTGTTTTTT
CSVVRASTGELFF
>NA|TRBJ2-5|NA|TRBV6-1
TGTGCCAGCAGTGAAGCGCTACTTGAGAAGACCCAGTACTTC
CASSEALLEKTQYF
>NA|TRBJ2-7|NA|TRBV7-7
TGTGCTAGCAGCTTGAAGACAGGCGGCGAGCAGTACTTC
CASSLKTGGEQYF
>NA|TRBJ2-2|NA|TRBV11-1
TGTGCCAGCAGCTTAGGATCCACGGGGACCGGGGAGCTGTTTTTT
CASSLGSTGTGELFF
>TRBD1|TRBJ1-5|NA|TRBV2
TGTGCCAGCCGGACAGGGGCTTTCCAGCCCCAGCATTTT
CASRTGAFQPQHF
>NA|TRBJ2-7|medium-sized|TRBV19
TGTGCCAGTACCGTCGCACAGGGTTCCGAGCAGTACTTC
CASTVAQGSEQYF
>NA|TRBJ2-7|NA|TRBV5-1
TGCGCCAGCAGCTTGGGGAGTGGGGGCGCCGACTCATTACGGGAGCAGTACTTC
CASSLGSGGADSLREQYF
>TRBD1|TRBJ1-2|NA|TRBV6-6
TGTGCCAGCAGTTCAATTGACAGGGTCTATGGCTACACCTTC
CASSSIDRVYGYTF
>TRBD1|TRBJ1-6|medium-sized|TRBV4-2
TGTGCCAGCAGCCGACAGGGGCCTAATTCACCCCTCCACTTT
CASSRQGPNSPLHF
>TRBD1|TRBJ1-1|NA|TRBV9
TGTGCCAGCAGCCGAACAGGGGACACTGAAGCTTTCTTT
CASSRTGDTEAFF
>NA|TRBJ1-2|few|TRBV5-1
TGCGCCAGCAGCTTAGTGTCTCAGGAGGTTCCCACCTTC
CASSLVSQEVPTF
>NA|TRBJ1-6|NA|TRBV19
TGTGCCAGTAGCAAGAACAGGGAGGGTAGCGAAAATTCACCCCTCCACTTT
CASSKNREGSENSPLHF
>NA|TRBJ1-6|NA|TRBV6-6
TGTGCCAGCAGTTACTCCTCGGGAGGGAATTCACCCCTCCACTTT
CASSYSSGGNSPLHF
>NA|TRBJ1-2|NA|TRBV6-9
TGTGCCAGCAGTTACTCTCTAGGGAGTGGGTCTGGCTACACCTTC
CASSYSLGSGSGYTF
>NA|TRBJ1-2|NA|TRBV19
TGTGCCAGTAGCCCGGACAGTAACTATGGCTACACCTTC
CASSPDSNYGYTF